The rows below give T cell receptor beta chains drawn from one sample of a study of T-cell reconstitution after alpha-beta-depleted transplantation in children. A single record per CDR3 protein comes from TCRdb applying MiXCR to the PCR reads. The table records approximately 520,000 distinct CDR3 sequences, roughly 33% of them present only once. Sequenced material: PBMCs from the stem cell graft donor, taken from the stem cell graft. Receptor source: a human donor who donated a stem cell graft to a child with aplastic anemia. Each CDR3 is given with its conserved first and last residue. A D gene is named only where the DNA matches it firmly. Not every row has a clone size; where given, it reads once, few, many or a size class.

D: -; V: TRBV20-1; J: TRBJ1-5; size: few; length: 13; CDR3: CSASTVLNQPQHF; DNA: TGCAGTGCTAGCACAGTACTCAATCAGCCCCAGCATTTT
D: TRBD2; V: TRBV7-3; J: TRBJ2-7; size: -; length: 15; CDR3: CASSLSASGSHEQYF; DNA: TGTGCCAGCAGCTTATCCGCTAGCGGGAGCCACGAGCAGTACTTC
D: TRBD1; V: TRBV28; J: TRBJ1-1; size: -; length: 15; CDR3: CASILGQGANTEAFF; DNA: TGTGCCAGCATCCTCGGACAGGGGGCGAACACTGAAGCTTTCTTT
D: TRBD1; V: TRBV12-5; J: TRBJ2-5; size: -; length: 15; CDR3: CASGPGTGVRETRYF; DNA: TGTGCTAGTGGACCAGGGACAGGGGTTCGGGAGACCCGGTACTTC
D: -; V: TRBV6-5; J: TRBJ2-6; size: -; length: 12; CDR3: CASRRGANVLTF; DNA: TGTGCCAGCAGACGTGGGGCCAACGTCCTGACTTTC
D: TRBD1; V: TRBV25-1; J: TRBJ1-2; size: -; length: 14; CDR3: CASWGQLPNYGYTF; DNA: TGTGCCAGCTGGGGACAGCTCCCTAACTATGGCTACACCTTC
D: -; V: TRBV7-9; J: TRBJ1-5; size: -; length: 17; CDR3: CASSLALAGNSNQPQHF; DNA: TGTGCCAGCAGCTTAGCGCTAGCAGGGAATAGCAATCAGCCCCAGCATTTT
D: -; V: TRBV20-1; J: TRBJ1-6; size: few; length: 12; CDR3: CSASRSNSPLHF; DNA: TGCAGTGCAAGCAGGAGTAATTCACCCCTCCACTTT
D: -; V: TRBV5-6; J: TRBJ2-4; size: -; length: 16; CDR3: CASSPKGAVDENIQYF; DNA: TGTGCCAGCAGCCCCAAGGGAGCGGTGGACGAAAACATTCAGTACTTC
D: -; V: TRBV18; J: TRBJ1-1; size: few; length: 13; CDR3: CASSPIPNTEAFF; DNA: TGTGCCAGCTCACCCATCCCGAACACTGAAGCTTTCTTT
D: -; V: TRBV7-2; J: TRBJ2-6; size: once; length: 16; CDR3: CASSLISGAGANVLTF; DNA: TGTGCCAGCAGCTTAATTTCGGGGGCTGGGGCCAACGTCCTGACTTTC
D: TRBD1; V: TRBV28; J: TRBJ1-4; size: -; length: 15; CDR3: CASSSWDRKGEKLFF; DNA: TGTGCCAGCAGTTCCTGGGACAGGAAAGGGGAAAAACTGTTTTTT
D: TRBD1; V: TRBV7-2; J: TRBJ2-5; size: few; length: 17; CDR3: CASSLVLTGGLQETQYF; DNA: TGTGCCAGCAGCTTAGTTTTGACAGGGGGCCTCCAAGAGACCCAGTACTTC
D: -; V: TRBV10-3; J: TRBJ1-5; size: -; length: 15; CDR3: CAISDPPTGNQPQHF; DNA: TGTGCCATCAGTGATCCCCCGACGGGCAATCAGCCCCAGCATTTT
D: -; V: TRBV5-1; J: TRBJ2-5; size: -; length: 14; CDR3: CASSLAGQKETQYF; DNA: TGCGCCAGCAGCTTGGCCGGGCAGAAAGAGACCCAGTACTTC
D: -; V: TRBV19; J: TRBJ1-4; size: -; length: 13; CDR3: CASSIPPDEKLFF; DNA: TGTGCCAGTAGTATCCCACCAGATGAAAAACTGTTTTTT
D: -; V: TRBV5-1; J: TRBJ2-7; size: few; length: 14; CDR3: CASSLSSEVAEQYF; DNA: TGCGCCAGCAGCTTGAGCTCGGAGGTCGCCGAGCAGTACTTC
D: -; V: TRBV29-1; J: TRBJ2-3; size: -; length: 13; CDR3: CSVARAYTDTQYF; DNA: TGCAGCGTTGCTCGCGCTTACACAGATACGCAGTATTTT
D: -; V: TRBV4-3; J: TRBJ1-2; size: -; length: 15; CDR3: CASSQDGASFTGYTF; DNA: TGCGCCAGCAGCCAAGATGGGGCCTCCTTCACGGGCTACACCTTC
D: -; V: TRBV12-3/TRBV12-4; J: TRBJ2-5; size: few; length: 13; CDR3: CASSFLSGETQYF; DNA: TGTGCCAGCAGTTTCTTGAGCGGAGAGACCCAGTACTTC
D: -; V: TRBV10-3; J: TRBJ2-1; size: -; length: 13; CDR3: CAISGVLRNEQFF; DNA: TGTGCCATCAGTGGAGTACTGAGGAATGAGCAGTTCTTC
D: -; V: TRBV7-8; J: TRBJ2-3; size: -; length: 12; CDR3: CASSGRGDTQYF; DNA: TGTGCCAGCAGCGGACGCGGGGATACGCAGTATTTT
D: TRBD1; V: TRBV6-1; J: TRBJ2-6; size: many; length: 14; CDR3: CASSGTGGANVLTF; DNA: TGTGCCAGCAGTGGGACAGGCGGGGCCAACGTCCTGACTTTC
D: TRBD2; V: TRBV20-1; J: TRBJ2-7; size: -; length: 14; CDR3: CSASALAFNHEQYF; DNA: TGCAGTGCTAGCGCACTAGCGTTCAACCACGAGCAGTACTTC
D: TRBD1; V: TRBV7-9; J: TRBJ1-4; size: -; length: 16; CDR3: CASSSARDRGTEKLFF; DNA: TGTGCCAGCAGCTCCGCCAGGGACAGGGGAACTGAAAAACTGTTTTTT
D: -; V: TRBV29-1; J: TRBJ1-5; size: -; length: 13; CDR3: CSAGGQGNQPQHF; DNA: TGCAGCGCCGGAGGGCAGGGAAATCAGCCCCAGCATTTT
D: -; V: TRBV3-1; J: TRBJ2-1; size: few; length: 16; CDR3: CASSQDRRPSGNEQFF; DNA: TGTGCCAGCAGCCAAGATCGGCGTCCCTCGGGGAATGAGCAGTTCTTC